The clone carrying this T cell receptor (beta chain) was seen many times. Its antigen remains unidentified. CDR3 length: 12 residues. The ends were cut back, 6 bases at V and 11 bases at J, with 14 bases in the middle. These data belong to a study of early T cells in non-severe SARS-CoV-2 infection. General study findings and limits: Matching against VDJdb likely underestimated virus-specific expansions, favoring anti-spike CD8.

TCRdb reprocessed the 5' RACE reads with MiXCR, giving one entry per CDR3 protein. The sample contains about 110,000 distinct CDR3 sequences, around 10% of which appear only once. Input material: whole blood. The TCR comes from an adult who was a healthcare worker with PCR-confirmed SARS-CoV-2 infection or an uninfected control (not recorded which). This chain links TRBV12-3 or TRBV12-4 with TRBJ1-5; D unresolved. The CDR3 loop is CASSPTARAQHF. In DNA, the CDR3 is TGTGCCAGCAGCCCCACGGCACGGGCCCAGCATTTT.